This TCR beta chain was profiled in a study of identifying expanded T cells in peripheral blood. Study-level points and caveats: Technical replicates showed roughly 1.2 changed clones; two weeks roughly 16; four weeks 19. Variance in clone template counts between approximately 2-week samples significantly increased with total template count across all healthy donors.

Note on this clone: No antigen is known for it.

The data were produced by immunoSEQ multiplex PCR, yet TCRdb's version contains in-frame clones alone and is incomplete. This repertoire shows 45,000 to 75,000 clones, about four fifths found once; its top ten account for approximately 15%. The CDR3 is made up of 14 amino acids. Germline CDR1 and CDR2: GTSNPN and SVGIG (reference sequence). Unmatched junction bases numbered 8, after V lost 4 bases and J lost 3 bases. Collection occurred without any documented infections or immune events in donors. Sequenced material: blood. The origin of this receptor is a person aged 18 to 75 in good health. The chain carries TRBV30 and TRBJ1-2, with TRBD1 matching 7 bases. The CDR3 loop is CAWIKGGSHYGYTF. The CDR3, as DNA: TGTGCCTGGATAAAAGGGGGCTCCCACTATGGCTACACCTTC.